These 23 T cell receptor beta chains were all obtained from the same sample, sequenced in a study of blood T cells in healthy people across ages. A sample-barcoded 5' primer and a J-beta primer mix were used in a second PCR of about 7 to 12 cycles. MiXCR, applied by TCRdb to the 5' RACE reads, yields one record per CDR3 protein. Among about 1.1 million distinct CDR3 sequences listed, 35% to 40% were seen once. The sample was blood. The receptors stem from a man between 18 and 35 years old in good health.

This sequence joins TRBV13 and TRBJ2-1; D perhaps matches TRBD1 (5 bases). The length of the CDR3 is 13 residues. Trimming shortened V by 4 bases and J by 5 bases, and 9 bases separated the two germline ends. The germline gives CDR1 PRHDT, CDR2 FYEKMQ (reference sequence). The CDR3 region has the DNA TGTGCCAGCAGCTCCCGACAGAACAATGAGCAGTTCTTC. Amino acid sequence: CASSSRQNNEQFF. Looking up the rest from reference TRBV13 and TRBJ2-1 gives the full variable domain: AAGVIQSPRHLIKEKRETATLKCYPIPRHDTVYWYQQGPGQDPQFLISFYEKMQSDKGSIPDRFSAQQFSDYHSELNMSSLELGDSALYFCASSSRQNNEQFFGPGTRLTVL.

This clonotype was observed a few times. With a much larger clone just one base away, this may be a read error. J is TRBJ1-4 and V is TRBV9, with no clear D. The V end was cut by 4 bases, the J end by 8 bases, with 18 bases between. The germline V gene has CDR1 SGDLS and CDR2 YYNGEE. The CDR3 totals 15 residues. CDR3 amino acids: CASSIDAGRGEKLFF. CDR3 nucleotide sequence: TGTGCCAGCAGCATAGACGCAGGCCGAGGGGAAAAACTGTTTTTT.

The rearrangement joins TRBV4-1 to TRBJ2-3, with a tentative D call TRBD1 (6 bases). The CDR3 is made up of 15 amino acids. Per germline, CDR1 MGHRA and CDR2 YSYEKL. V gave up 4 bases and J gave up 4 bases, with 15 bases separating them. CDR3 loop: CASSRKQGGPDTQYF. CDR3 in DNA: TGCGCCAGCAGCCGCAAACAGGGTGGCCCAGATACGCAGTATTTT.

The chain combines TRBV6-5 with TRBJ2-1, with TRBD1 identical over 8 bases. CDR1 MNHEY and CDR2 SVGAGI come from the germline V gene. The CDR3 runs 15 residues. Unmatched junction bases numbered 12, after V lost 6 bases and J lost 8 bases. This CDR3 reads CASSPRGQGKDEQFF. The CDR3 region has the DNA TGTGCCAGCAGCCCCCGAGGACAGGGAAAGGATGAGCAGTTCTTC.

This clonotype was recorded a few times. CDR3 DNA sequence: TGTGCCAGCAGAGGACAGGGCCCCCTCTACGAGCAGTACTTC. It is translated as CASRGQGPLYEQYF. The chain is built from TRBV6-6 and TRBJ2-7; the match to TRBD1 covers 8 bases. In germline, CDR1 is MNHNY, CDR2 SVGAGI (reference sequence). V lost 6 bases and J lost 3; bases outside the gene matches: 7. CDR3 length: 14 residues.

CDR3 sequence (DNA): TGCGCCAGCAGCCAAGATTTGGGCCCAAACTATAATTCACCCCTCCACTTT. Protein: CASSQDLGPNYNSPLHF. V and J are TRBV4-3 and TRBJ1-6, with no clear D. The CDR3 runs 17 residues. Trimming pared 0 bases from V and 3 bases from J, leaving 12 bases between. Germline assignment: CDR1 LGHNA and CDR2 YSLEER.

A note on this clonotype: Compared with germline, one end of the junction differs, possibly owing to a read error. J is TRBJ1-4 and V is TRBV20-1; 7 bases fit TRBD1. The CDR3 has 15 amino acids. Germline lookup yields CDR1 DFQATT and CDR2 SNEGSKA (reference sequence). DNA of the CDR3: TGCAGTGCTAGAGCACAGACAGGGACTAAGGAAAAACTGTTTTTT. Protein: CSARAQTGTKEKLFF.

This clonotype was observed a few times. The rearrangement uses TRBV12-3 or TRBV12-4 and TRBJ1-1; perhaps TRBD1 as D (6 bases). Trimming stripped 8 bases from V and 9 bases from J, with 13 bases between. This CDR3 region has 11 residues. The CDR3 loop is CASGGQGKAFF. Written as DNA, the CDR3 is TGTGCCAGCGGGGGGCAGGGAAAAGCTTTCTTT.

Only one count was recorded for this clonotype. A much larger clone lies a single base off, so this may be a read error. CDR3 bases: TGTGCCGGCAGTACGACAGGTCGTTTACAGTACTTC. It translates to CAGSTTGRLQYF. V gene TRBV6-6 combines with J gene TRBJ2-5; D perhaps matches TRBD1 (6 bases). Germline CDR1 reads MNHNY; CDR2 reads SVGAGI (reference sequence). The CDR3 is 12 residues long.

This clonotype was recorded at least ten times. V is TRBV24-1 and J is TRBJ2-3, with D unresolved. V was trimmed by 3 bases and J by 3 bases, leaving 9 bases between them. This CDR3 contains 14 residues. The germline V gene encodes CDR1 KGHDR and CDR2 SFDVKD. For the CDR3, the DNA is TGTGCCACCAGTGATGGGTCAGTGACAGATACGCAGTATTTT. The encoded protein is CATSDGSVTDTQYF.

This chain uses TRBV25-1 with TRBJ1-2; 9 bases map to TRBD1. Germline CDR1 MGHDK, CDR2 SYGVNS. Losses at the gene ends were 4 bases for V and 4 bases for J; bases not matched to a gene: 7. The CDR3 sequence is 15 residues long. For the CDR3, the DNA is TGTGCCAGCAGTGGCGGGACAGGGTGGGCCTATGGCTACACCTTC. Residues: CASSGGTGWAYGYTF.

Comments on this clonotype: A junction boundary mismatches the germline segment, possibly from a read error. CDR3 bases: TGTGCCAGCAGTTTCTTAATTGGTTCTGGAAACACCGTATATTTT. This gives the protein CASSFLIGSGNTVYF. This chain links TRBV6-6 with TRBJ1-3; D is unclear. The CDR3 consists of 15 residues. Germline CDR1 and CDR2: MNHNY and SVGAGI (reference sequence).

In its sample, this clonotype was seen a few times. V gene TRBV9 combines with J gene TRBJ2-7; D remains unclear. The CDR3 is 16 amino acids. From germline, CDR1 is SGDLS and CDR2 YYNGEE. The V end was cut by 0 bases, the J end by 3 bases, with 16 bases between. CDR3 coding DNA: TGTGCCAGCAGCGTAGATCTTAGTGGGAAGGGCTACGAGCAGTACTTC. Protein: CASSVDLSGKGYEQYF.

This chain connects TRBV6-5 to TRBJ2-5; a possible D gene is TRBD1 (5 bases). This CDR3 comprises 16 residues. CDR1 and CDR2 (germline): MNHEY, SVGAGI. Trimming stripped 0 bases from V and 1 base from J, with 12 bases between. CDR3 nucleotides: TGTGCCAGCAGTTACTCAGCCAGGGCCTTCCAAGAGACCCAGTACTTC. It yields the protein CASSYSARAFQETQYF.

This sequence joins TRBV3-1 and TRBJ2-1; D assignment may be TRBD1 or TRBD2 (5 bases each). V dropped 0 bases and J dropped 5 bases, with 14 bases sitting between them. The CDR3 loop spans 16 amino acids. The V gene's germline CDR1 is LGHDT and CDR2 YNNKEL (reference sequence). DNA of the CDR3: TGTGCCAGCAGCCAAGACTACCGGGGCGGACACAATGAGCAGTTCTTC. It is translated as CASSQDYRGGHNEQFF.

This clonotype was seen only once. The CDR3 DNA is TGTGCCAGCAGCTTACAACAGGGGGGCGGCTACACCTTC. This translates into CASSLQQGGGYTF. The chain has TRBV7-2 and TRBJ1-2; 8 bases are a match to TRBD1. The V gene's germline CDR1 is SGHTA and CDR2 FQGNSA. CDR3 length: 13 amino acids. Trimming took 2 bases from V and 8 from J; bases not matched to a gene: 4.

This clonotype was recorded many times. CDR3 protein: CAISGTGSNYGYTF. Here the CDR3 DNA reads TGTGCCATCAGTGGGACAGGGAGTAACTATGGCTACACCTTC. The chain recombines TRBV10-3 with TRBJ1-2, with 8 bases fitting TRBD1. Germline-derived CDR1 and CDR2 are ENHRY and SYGVKD. This CDR3 has 14 amino acids. Unmatched junction bases numbered 2, after V lost 4 bases and J lost 1 base.

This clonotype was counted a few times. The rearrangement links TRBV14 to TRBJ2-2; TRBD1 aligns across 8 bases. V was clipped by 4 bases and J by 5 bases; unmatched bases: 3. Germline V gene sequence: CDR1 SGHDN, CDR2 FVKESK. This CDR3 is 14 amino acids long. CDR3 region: CASSRTGLTGELFF. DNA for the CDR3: TGTGCCAGCAGCCGGACAGGGTTGACCGGGGAGCTGTTTTTT.

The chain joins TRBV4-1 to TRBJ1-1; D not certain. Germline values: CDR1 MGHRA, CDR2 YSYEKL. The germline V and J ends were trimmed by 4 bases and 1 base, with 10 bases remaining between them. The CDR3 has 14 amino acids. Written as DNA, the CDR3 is TGCGCCAGCAGCCCCTCCTGGCCGAACACTGAAGCTTTCTTT. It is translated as CASSPSWPNTEAFF.

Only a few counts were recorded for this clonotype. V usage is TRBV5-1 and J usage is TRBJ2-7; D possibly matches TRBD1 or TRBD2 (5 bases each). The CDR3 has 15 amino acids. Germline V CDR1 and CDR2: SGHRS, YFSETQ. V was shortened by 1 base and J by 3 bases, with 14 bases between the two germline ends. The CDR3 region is CASSLRGPTLYEQYF. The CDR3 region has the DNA TGCGCCAGCAGCTTGAGGGGACCGACCCTCTACGAGCAGTACTTC.

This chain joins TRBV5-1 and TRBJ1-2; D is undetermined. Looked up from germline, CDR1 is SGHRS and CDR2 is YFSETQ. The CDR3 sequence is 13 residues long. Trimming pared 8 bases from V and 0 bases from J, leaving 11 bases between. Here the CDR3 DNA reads TGCGCCAGTAGTACGGCTGCTAACTATGGCTACACCTTC. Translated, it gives CASSTAANYGYTF.

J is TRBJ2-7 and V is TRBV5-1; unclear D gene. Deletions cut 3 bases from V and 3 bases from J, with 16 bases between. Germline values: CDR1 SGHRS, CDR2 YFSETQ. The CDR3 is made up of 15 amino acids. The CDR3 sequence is CASSSTPGRNYEQYF. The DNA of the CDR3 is TGCGCCAGCAGCTCTACCCCCGGCAGGAACTACGAGCAGTACTTC.

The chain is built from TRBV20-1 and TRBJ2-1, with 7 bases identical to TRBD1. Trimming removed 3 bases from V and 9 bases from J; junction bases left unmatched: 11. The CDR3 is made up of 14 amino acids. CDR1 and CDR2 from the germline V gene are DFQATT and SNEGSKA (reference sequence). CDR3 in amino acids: CSARVQGLVSEQFF. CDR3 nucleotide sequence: TGCAGTGCTAGGGTACAGGGGTTGGTTAGTGAGCAGTTCTTC.